One sample yielded the 14 T cell receptor beta chains listed below, sequenced in a study of cytomegalovirus exposure and HLA in healthy donors. The PCR used 60 Vbeta and 13 Jbeta primers. Profiling relied on immunoSEQ multiplex PCR, and the TCRdb table lists in-frame clones only, not all of them. The profile shows about 140,000 clones, around three quarters of them singletons. Input material: PBMCs. All receptors derive from a male donor in good health and CMV-seronegative.

This clone was seen a few times. The genes are TRBV11-3 and TRBJ1-1, with D uncertain. Per germline, CDR1 SGHNT and CDR2 YENEEA. Trimming stripped 3 bases from V and 1 base from J, with 6 bases between. CDR3 length: 13 amino acids. The DNA for the CDR3 is TGTGCCAGCAGCTTGCGGCAGAACACTGAAGCTTTCTTT. This gives the protein CASSLRQNTEAFF. The whole variable domain, remainder taken from reference TRBV11-3 and TRBJ1-1, is EAGVVQSPRYKIIEKKQPVAFWCNPISGHNTLYWYLQNLGQGPELLIRYENEEAVDDSQLPKDRFSAERLKGVDSTLKIQPAELGDSAVYLCASSLRQNTEAFFGQGTRLTVV.

This clone was seen only a few times. The V gene is TRBV2, the J gene TRBJ2-7; D is perhaps TRBD2 (5 bases). In germline, CDR1 is SNHLY, CDR2 FYNNEI. V lost 6 bases and J 7 bases, leaving 16 bases between the germline ends. The CDR3 contains 13 residues. CDR3 sequence reads: CASSQDSRTEQYF. CDR3 nucleotide sequence: TGTGCCAGCAGCCAGGACTCCCGTACGGAGCAGTACTTC.

Concerning this clone itself: At the DNA level, this CDR3 is encoded by other sequences in the same sample as well. This rearrangement joins TRBV30 to TRBJ2-1; D might be TRBD2 (6 bases). Germline CDR1 is GTSNPN and CDR2 is SVGIG (reference sequence). The CDR3 is 15 residues long. Trimming left V 4 bases short and J 7 bases short, with 20 bases between. CDR3 in DNA: TGTGCCTGGATCCCTCCGGGACTCCTGTATAATGAGCAGTTCTTC. Protein sequence: CAWIPPGLLYNEQFF.

This rearrangement joins TRBV18 to TRBJ1-2, with D perhaps matching TRBD1 (6 bases). This CDR3 region has 15 residues. Germline CDR1 and CDR2: KGHSH and LQKENI. Trimming removed 3 bases at V and 7 bases at J, with 18 bases between. The CDR3 nucleotides are TGTGCCAGCTCACCCCTCGAGAAGGGGGTTGCTGGCTACACCTTC. Protein: CASSPLEKGVAGYTF.

The rearrangement uses TRBV2 and TRBJ2-5; D unresolved. The ends were cut back, 7 bases at V and 1 base at J, with 10 bases in the middle. This CDR3 is built from 13 residues. From germline, CDR1 is SNHLY and CDR2 FYNNEI. The DNA of the CDR3 is TGTGCCAGCAAGAACAGTATCCAAGAGACCCAGTACTTC. The encoded protein is CASKNSIQETQYF.

V usage is TRBV7-2 and J usage is TRBJ1-4, with a weak D call TRBD1 (5 bases). The V end lost 4 bases, the J end lost 8 bases, and 14 bases lay between the germline ends. CDR3 length: 14 amino acids. Germline CDR1 is SGHTA and CDR2 is FQGNSA. The CDR3 DNA sequence: TGTGCCAGCAGCTGGGACGGTGGAGGGGAAAAACTGTTTTTT. Protein sequence: CASSWDGGGEKLFF.

In this sample, this clone turned up a few times. This chain connects TRBV7-9 to TRBJ2-3; possibly TRBD2 for D (6 bases). Germline CDR1 and CDR2: SEHNR and FQNEAQ (reference sequence). The V end was cut by 2 bases, the J end by 1 base, with 16 bases between. This CDR3 is built from 17 residues. The CDR3 DNA reads as TGTGCCAGCAGCTTATCGGGGAGGCCTGGTGGCACAGATACGCAGTATTTT. Its protein product is CASSLSGRPGGTDTQYF.

The chain joins TRBV5-1 to TRBJ2-7; tentatively, D is TRBD1 (5 bases). Germline V CDR1 and CDR2: SGHRS, YFSETQ. Deletions cut 0 bases from V and 1 base from J, with 14 bases between. CDR3 length: 16 amino acids. The CDR3 DNA sequence: TGCGCCAGCAGCTTGGGCTTGGCGGACATATCCTACGAGCAGTACTTC. The encoded protein is CASSLGLADISYEQYF.

This rearrangement joins TRBV5-1 to TRBJ2-5; TRBD2 is a possible D gene (5 bases). The length of the CDR3 is 17 residues. The germline CDR1 and CDR2 sequences are SGHRS and YFSETQ. Between the trimmed V and J ends, which lost 2 bases and 5 bases, there was a span of 22 bases. The CDR3 DNA sequence: TGCGCCAGCAGCTTTCAGCCGGGTCTAGCCAATAGGGAGACCCAGTACTTC. As protein: CASSFQPGLANRETQYF.

The V call is TRBV21-1, the J call TRBJ1-5; TRBD1, as called in the table, went unchecked against the DNA. TRBV21-1 is classified as a pseudogene. The CDR3 spans 17 residues. CDR3 sequence reads: CASSPRLTGGRNQPQHF. In DNA form, the CDR3 reads TGTGCCAGCAGCCCCCGCCTGACAGGGGGACGCAATCAGCCCCAGCATTTT.

The count of this clone is one. The J gene is TRBJ2-3, the V gene TRBV18, with unresolved D. The ends were cut back, 3 bases at V and 0 bases at J, with 13 bases in the middle. Germline CDR1 reads KGHSH; CDR2 reads LQKENI. The CDR3 runs to 16 residues. The DNA of the CDR3 is TGTGCCAGCTCACCCCAAGCGAGAGCTAGCACAGATACGCAGTATTTT. Translated: CASSPQARASTDTQYF.

The chain has TRBV7-8 and TRBJ2-7; weak D call: TRBD2 (6 bases). CDR1 is SGHVS and CDR2 is FQNEAQ in the germline V gene. The CDR3 length is 16 residues. V was pared by 1 base and J by 0 bases, with 13 bases between. The CDR3 reads CASSLGSAGSSYEQYF. The CDR3 coding sequence is TGTGCCAGCAGCTTAGGGTCTGCGGGAAGCTCCTACGAGCAGTACTTC.

The rearrangement links TRBV19 to TRBJ1-1; 8 bases line up with TRBD1. V dropped 5 bases and J dropped 11; count of bases not matched to a gene: 4. The CDR3 totals 11 residues. The germline gives CDR1 LNHDA, CDR2 SQIVND (reference sequence). CDR3 coding DNA: TGTGCCAGTAGTGGACGGGACAGGGCTTTCTTT. Translating it yields CASSGRDRAFF.

This chain joins TRBV5-6 and TRBJ1-4, with D uncertain. The ends were cut back, 2 bases at V and 7 bases at J, with 9 bases in the middle. The CDR3 extends over 13 amino acids. Per germline, CDR1 SGHDT and CDR2 YYEEEE. The DNA of the CDR3 is TGTGCCAGCAGCTTATTTACAGTTGAAAAACTGTTTTTT. Translated: CASSLFTVEKLFF.